A selection of T cell receptor beta chains follows, all from one sample in a study of cytomegalovirus exposure and HLA in healthy donors. Here immunoSEQ multiplex PCR was the method, and the copy in TCRdb shows in-frame clones only, minus some. The table for this sample gives around 75,000 clones. Specimen: PBMCs. All receptors derive from a man in his forties or fifties in good health and CMV-seronegative. Each CDR3 is given with its conserved first and last residue. Each record gives: D gene, J gene, V gene, CDR3 protein, CDR3 DNA. D genes are given only for firm matches.

- TRBJ2-7 TRBV6-1 CASAGTAISYEQYF TGTGCCAGCGCGGGGACAGCTATCTCCTACGAGCAGTACTTC
- TRBJ2-1 TRBV2 CASSVHEGNEQFF TGTGCCAGCAGTGTTCATGAGGGCAATGAGCAGTTCTTC
- TRBJ2-6 TRBV7-9 CASSPGIAGANVLTF TGTGCCAGCAGTCCAGGGATTGCTGGGGCCAACGTCCTGACTTTC
TRBD2 TRBJ2-3 TRBV7-9 CASSPLAGGADTQYF TGTGCCAGCAGCCCACTAGCGGGGGGGGCCGATACGCAGTATTTT
- TRBJ2-7 TRBV21-1 CASSKGDRVLYEQYF TGTGCCAGCAGCAAGGGGGACAGAGTTTTGTACGAGCAGTACTTC
TRBD1 TRBJ2-7 TRBV13 CASSSGQASYEQYF TGTGCCAGCAGCTCAGGACAGGCCTCCTACGAGCAGTACTTC
- TRBJ1-2 TRBV5-1 CASSPWGEGSVDYTF TGCGCCAGCAGCCCATGGGGTGAGGGCTCAGTCGACTACACCTTC
- TRBJ2-7 TRBV19 CASSRIGAYEQYF TGTGCCAGTAGTCGAATCGGTGCCTACGAGCAGTACTTC
TRBD2 TRBJ2-3 TRBV19 CASSMPSGGATQYF TGTGCCAGTAGTATGCCTAGCGGGGGGGCCACGCAGTATTTT
TRBD1 TRBJ1-1 TRBV19 CALRDRGRYTEAFF TGTGCTCTACGGGACAGGGGGAGGTACACTGAAGCTTTCTTT
TRBD1 TRBJ1-1 TRBV5-6 CASSWTGGVWMNTEAFF TGTGCCAGCAGCTGGACAGGGGGAGTGTGGATGAACACTGAAGCTTTCTTT
TRBD1 TRBJ1-1 TRBV5-6 CASSPDRASEAFF TGTGCCAGCAGCCCGGACAGGGCCTCTGAAGCTTTCTTT
- TRBJ2-3 TRBV29-1 CSVEEARRSSTDTQYF TGCAGCGTTGAAGAGGCCCGGCGGTCTAGCACAGATACGCAGTATTTT
- TRBJ2-4 TRBV4-1 CASSQEGAAAKNIQYF TGCGCCAGCAGCCAAGAGGGAGCGGCCGCCAAAAACATTCAGTACTTC
TRBD1 TRBJ1-4 TRBV10-3 CAISRSQGAGEKLFF TGTGCCATCAGTCGGTCACAGGGGGCGGGCGAAAAACTGTTTTTT
TRBD1 TRBJ1-2 TRBV4-3 CASSQVTGNGYTF TGCGCCAGCAGCCAAGTGACAGGGAATGGCTACACCTTC
- TRBJ1-1 TRBV7-2 CASSPGGTNTEAFF TGTGCCAGCAGCCCGGGGGGAACGAACACTGAAGCTTTCTTT
TRBD2 TRBJ2-5 TRBV5-1 CASSTTSGGFGGETQYF TGCGCCAGCAGCACGACTAGCGGGGGGTTCGGGGGAGAGACCCAGTACTTC
TRBD1 TRBJ2-2 TRBV6-4 CASSDGGQGATGELFF TGTGCCAGCAGTGACGGGGGACAGGGGGCTACCGGGGAGCTGTTTTTT
TRBD2 TRBJ2-4 TRBV4-1 CASSQSPGLAVRPTQNIQYF TGCGCCAGCAGCCAATCGCCGGGACTAGCGGTCCGACCTACCCAAAACATTCAGTACTTC
TRBD1 TRBJ1-2 TRBV4-1 CASSQTGTQGTYGYTF TGCGCCAGCAGCCAAACCGGGACACAGGGGACCTATGGCTACACCTTC
- TRBJ2-2 TRBV11-3 CATPPGTQNTGELFF TGTGCCACTCCGCCCGGGACACAGAACACCGGGGAGCTGTTTTTT
- TRBJ2-7 TRBV29-1 CSVITASSYEQYF TGCAGCGTTATCACTGCGAGCTCCTACGAGCAGTACTTC
TRBD1 TRBJ2-1 TRBV10-3 CAISEYTGGNEQFF TGTGCCATCAGTGAGTACACAGGGGGAAATGAGCAGTTCTTC
- TRBJ2-2 TRBV5-4 CASSLGGPWIDTGELFF TGTGCCAGCAGCTTGGGGGGCCCCTGGATTGACACCGGGGAGCTGTTTTTT
- TRBJ2-2 TRBV5-1 CASSLYRQANTGELFF TGCGCCAGCAGCTTGTATCGACAGGCGAACACCGGGGAGCTGTTTTTT
- TRBJ1-1 TRBV6-5 CASSYSGGLNTEAFF TGTGCCAGCAGTTACTCGGGGGGACTGAACACTGAAGCTTTCTTT
TRBD2 TRBJ2-1 TRBV11-2 CASSLTGTSGYNEQFF TGTGCCAGCAGCCTGACCGGGACTAGCGGTTACAATGAGCAGTTCTTC
- TRBJ2-7 TRBV25-1 CASQWGSSEVNEQYF TGTGCCAGCCAATGGGGCAGTTCAGAGGTCAACGAGCAGTACTTC
TRBD2 TRBJ2-3 TRBV7-9 CASSLGLAGPTDTQYF TGTGCCAGCAGCTTAGGGCTAGCGGGACCCACAGATACGCAGTATTTT
TRBD2 TRBJ2-1 TRBV6-4 CASSDSAGGSLNEQFF TGTGCCAGCAGTGACTCTGCCGGGGGGAGTCTCAATGAGCAGTTCTTC
- TRBJ2-5 TRBV7-9 CASSPRTPQETQYF TGTGCCAGCAGCCCGAGGACACCCCAAGAGACCCAGTACTTC
TRBD1 TRBJ1-1 TRBV7-2 CASNLDRVTEAFF TGTGCCAGCAATCTGGACAGGGTCACTGAAGCTTTCTTT
TRBD1 TRBJ2-2 TRBV10-3 CAISASGTGNTGELFF TGTGCCATCAGCGCCTCCGGGACAGGGAACACCGGGGAGCTGTTTTTT
TRBD2 TRBJ2-1 TRBV11-3 CASSPSGRAFNEQFF TGTGCCAGCAGCCCAAGCGGGAGGGCCTTCAATGAGCAGTTCTTC
TRBD1 TRBJ1-4 TRBV30 CAWDSGGFPHYEKLFF TGTGCCTGGGACTCAGGGGGATTCCCCCACTATGAAAAACTGTTTTTT
TRBD2 TRBJ2-1 TRBV10-1 CASSESLAGDYNEQFF TGCGCCAGCAGTGAGTCGTTAGCGGGGGACTACAATGAGCAGTTCTTC
- TRBJ1-2 TRBV19 CASSSTGPYGYTF TGTGCCAGTAGCTCCACAGGGCCCTATGGCTACACCTTC
- TRBJ2-1 TRBV2 CASSPSASLPEQFF TGTGCCAGCAGCCCCTCAGCTAGCTTGCCTGAGCAGTTCTTC
- TRBJ2-5 TRBV7-2 CASSQDRRVTQYF TGTGCCAGCAGCCAGGACCGGCGGGTGACCCAGTACTTC
- TRBJ1-1 TRBV13 CASSLESGEAFF TGTGCCAGCAGCTTAGAGTCGGGGGAAGCTTTCTTT
- TRBJ1-4 TRBV4-3 CASSTGWGATNEKLFF TGCGCCAGCAGCACAGGATGGGGTGCGACTAATGAAAAACTGTTTTTT
- TRBJ1-3 TRBV19 CASSQRVSGNAIYF TGTGCCAGTAGTCAGAGGGTATCTGGAAACGCCATATATTTT
- TRBJ1-1 TRBV7-2 CASSFRQELEAFF TGTGCCAGCAGCTTTCGACAGGAACTTGAAGCTTTCTTT
TRBD1 TRBJ2-2 TRBV7-6 CASSLVWQGVNTGELFF TGTGCCAGCAGCTTAGTGTGGCAGGGGGTAAACACCGGGGAGCTGTTTTTT
- TRBJ2-4 TRBV5-6 CASSFNQYKNIQYF TGTGCCAGCAGCTTCAACCAGTACAAAAACATTCAGTACTTC